This is a list of T cell receptor beta chains from one sample in a study of blood T cell repertoires in COVID-19. Measured with immunoSEQ multiplex PCR; TCRdb has only the in-frame clones, and not every one. The table shows about 160,000 clones, with about 85% occurring only once. Sequencing was done on a sample of peripheral blood. The receptor set was obtained from a human donor with acute or convalescent COVID-19. The donor label of this sample is uncertain. CDR3s include the opening cysteine and the closing phenylalanine or tryptophan. D genes are given only for firm matches.

CDR3 length	D gene	V gene	J gene	CDR3 protein
14	NA	TRBV5-1	TRBJ2-3	CASSPGTGTDTQYF
14	TRBD2	TRBV5-1	TRBJ2-3	CASSTGTSTDTQYF
13	TRBD2	TRBV15	TRBJ2-5	CATSSGGAKTQYF
16	NA	TRBV7-2	TRBJ2-1	CASSLGIGARGREQFF
14	NA	TRBV6-5	TRBJ2-7	CASSYGTSLTEQYF
14	NA	TRBV9	TRBJ1-5	CASSVGAGNQPQHF
14	NA	TRBV2	TRBJ2-5	CASSSIQVQETQYF
16	TRBD2	TRBV5-5	TRBJ2-3	CASSLIAGGPLDTQYF
14	TRBD1	TRBV10-3	TRBJ1-4	CAISEGTDNEKLFF
19	TRBD1	TRBV19	TRBJ1-5	CASSTASGTGFSSNQPQHF
15	TRBD1	TRBV7-2	TRBJ2-3	CASSYRQGSTDTQYF
11	NA	TRBV2	TRBJ1-1	CARGGGIEAFF
13	TRBD1	TRBV28	TRBJ2-7	CAILDRVGYEQYF
15	NA	TRBV5-1	TRBJ1-2	CASSLVHRQGYGYTF
14	TRBD2	TRBV5-1	TRBJ2-5	CASSSGLARETQYF
15	TRBD1	TRBV9	TRBJ1-5	CASSVEQGVNQPQHF
16	TRBD2	TRBV5-4	TRBJ2-3	CASSLASGAGTDTQYF
14	TRBD1	TRBV18	TRBJ2-7	CASSSGQVSYEQYF
15	NA	TRBV27	TRBJ1-5	CASSLSRHSNQPQHF
16	NA	TRBV5-5	TRBJ2-2	CASSSRFGGLDGELFF
13	NA	TRBV5-4	TRBJ2-7	CASTATDRYEQYF
15	NA	TRBV4-1	TRBJ1-1	CASSPPRQERTEAFF
15	TRBD1	TRBV19	TRBJ1-4	CASSPPTGIGEKLFF
14	TRBD1	TRBV28	TRBJ1-1	CASSPGQFFTEAFF
19	NA	TRBV30	TRBJ1-3	CAWRGRGGGWAVTGNTIYF
16	NA	TRBV18	TRBJ1-5	CASSPPGHIPYQPQHF
14	TRBD1	TRBV28	TRBJ2-7	CASQQGSPSYEQYF
18	NA	TRBV28	TRBJ1-5	CASTDTGLGRYSNQPQHF
13	TRBD1	TRBV5-6	TRBJ1-2	CASSRQGDYGYTF
13	TRBD1	TRBV3-1/TRBV3-2	TRBJ2-5	CASSQGQGKTQYF
16	TRBD2	TRBV18	TRBJ2-3	CASSLPSGGPQVTQYF
16	NA	TRBV6-5	TRBJ1-2	CASSYLGRGENYGYTF
16	NA	TRBV13	TRBJ1-1	CASSLNYYRDTTFPIF
15	NA	TRBV5-6	TRBJ1-2	CASSLYPAANYGYTF
14	NA	TRBV11-1	TRBJ2-7	CASSPSVGRYEQYF
15	TRBD1	TRBV14	TRBJ1-1	CASRISRGANTEAFF
15	NA	TRBV19	TRBJ1-5	CASGGRGVGNQPQHF
15	TRBD1	TRBV7-3	TRBJ2-1	CASSTGTGAYNEQFF
13	NA	TRBV5-5	TRBJ2-7	CASSFGSVYEQYF
16	NA	TRBV28	TRBJ1-1	CASSLQGRGANTEAFF
13	TRBD1	TRBV27	TRBJ1-2	CASSRDSYYGYTF
16	NA	TRBV18	TRBJ1-6	CASSSYAQRANSPLHF
15	NA	TRBV19	TRBJ2-7	CASRNTGGLSYEQYF
15	TRBD1	TRBV3-1/TRBV3-2	TRBJ1-2	CASSQHGQGPYGYTF
15	NA	TRBV7-2	TRBJ2-2	CASSLAGAGTGELFF
15	NA	TRBV15	TRBJ1-5	CATSISGASNQPQHF
17	NA	TRBV7-8	TRBJ2-3	CASSLGTKYTSTDTQYF
17	TRBD2	TRBV28	TRBJ2-5	CASSLGWASGGEETQYF
14	TRBD1	TRBV6-6	TRBJ1-6	CASSTGTGVSPLHF
18	TRBD2	TRBV4-2	TRBJ2-3	CASSHPRTSGASTDTQYF
13	TRBD1	TRBV7-2	TRBJ1-1	CASSPRTGRGAFF
16	TRBD1	TRBV5-6	TRBJ1-2	CASSFRWTGQGGGYTF
15	NA	TRBV7-9	TRBJ1-1	CASSLRGAGYPEAFF
14	NA	TRBV29-1	TRBJ2-3	CSASQGGGTDTQYF
11	NA	TRBV2	TRBJ2-7	CASSEQYEQYF